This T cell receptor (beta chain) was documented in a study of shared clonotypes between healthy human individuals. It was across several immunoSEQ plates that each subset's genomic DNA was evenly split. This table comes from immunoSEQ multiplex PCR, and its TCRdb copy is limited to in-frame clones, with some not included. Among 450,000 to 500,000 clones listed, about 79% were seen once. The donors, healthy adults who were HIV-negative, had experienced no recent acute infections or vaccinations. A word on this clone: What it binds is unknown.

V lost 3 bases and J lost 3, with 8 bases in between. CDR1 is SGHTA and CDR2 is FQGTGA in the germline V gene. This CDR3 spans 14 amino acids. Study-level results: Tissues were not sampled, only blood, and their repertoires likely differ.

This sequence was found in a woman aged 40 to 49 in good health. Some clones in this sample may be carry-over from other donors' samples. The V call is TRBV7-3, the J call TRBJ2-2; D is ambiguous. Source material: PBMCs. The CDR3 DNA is TGTGCCAGCAGCTTCGGAACCGACACCGGGGAGCTGTTTTTT. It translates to CASSFGTDTGELFF.